The 10 T cell receptor beta chains presented below share a single source sample, sequenced in a study of beta chain features in type 1 diabetes. Isolated RNA was reverse transcribed in full, so expressed TCRB transcripts were sequenced. Some clones are missing from TCRdb's copy, which holds only in-frame ones; the method was immunoSEQ multiplex PCR. The table lists about half a million clones, 11% of them singletons, with approximately 0.045% in the top ten. What was sequenced was naive CD4+ T cells from blood. The source is a woman aged 18-29 years in good health.

V gene TRBV4-1 combines with J gene TRBJ2-4, with unresolved D. Germline V gene lookup returns CDR1 MGHRA and CDR2 YSYEKL. The germline V and J ends were trimmed by 1 base and 1 base, with 11 bases remaining between them. The CDR3 covers 16 residues. CDR3 in amino acids: CASSQVVGLAKNIQYF. The CDR3, as DNA: TGCGCCAGCAGCCAAGTCGTAGGCCTCGCCAAAAACATTCAGTACTTC.

Only a few counts were recorded for this clone. V usage is TRBV27 and J usage is TRBJ1-1; D uncertain. Trimming stripped 4 bases from V and 6 bases from J, with 6 bases between. CDR1 MNHEY and CDR2 SMNVEV come from the germline V gene (reference sequence). This CDR3 is built from 11 residues. CDR3: CASSSRAEAFF. The CDR3 nucleotides are TGTGCCAGCAGTTCCCGGGCTGAAGCTTTCTTT.

The gene calls are TRBV9 and TRBJ1-6; tentatively, D is TRBD1 (6 bases). Germline CDR1 and CDR2: SGDLS and YYNGEE. The CDR3 has 13 residues. Trimming removed 7 bases at V and 6 bases at J, with 11 bases between. In DNA, the CDR3 is TGTGCCAGCGGGGGGCGGAGTAATTCACCCCTCCACTTT. Its translation is CASGGRSNSPLHF.

This clone has more than one count but fewer than ten. The rearrangement uses TRBV9 and TRBJ1-5; D possibly corresponds to TRBD1 (6 bases). Germline-derived CDR1 and CDR2 are SGDLS and YYNGEE. There are 13 residues in the CDR3. Trimming removed 4 bases at V and 4 bases at J, with 9 bases between. The chain's CDR3 is CASSRGQNQPQHF. CDR3 DNA sequence: TGTGCCAGCAGCCGGGGACAAAATCAGCCCCAGCATTTT.

As for this clone: Other nucleotide sequences in the sample specify the same CDR3. The J gene is TRBJ2-1, the V gene TRBV9; D call uncertain. Germline CDR1 and CDR2: SGDLS and YYNGEE. The CDR3 has 12 amino acids. Trimming shortened V by 3 bases and J by 12 bases, and 13 bases separated the two germline ends. In DNA, the CDR3 is TGTGCCAGCAGCGACTCAGGAGCTCCGCAGTTCTTC. Amino acids: CASSDSGAPQFF.

The sample holds a few counts of this clone. The gene calls are TRBV2 and TRBJ2-7; 7 bases are shared with TRBD1. The trim removed 7 bases at V and 4 bases at J, leaving 1 base unmatched. The V gene's germline CDR1 is SNHLY and CDR2 FYNNEI. This CDR3 contains 11 residues. The CDR3 reads CASIRGYEQYF. DNA of the CDR3: TGTGCCAGCATCAGGGGGTACGAGCAGTACTTC.

This clone was picked up a small number of times. This chain links TRBV1 with TRBJ2-1. TRBV1 is shown as a pseudogene. The CDR3 has 12 amino acids. The CDR3 protein is CTSSRPKGEQFF. CDR3 DNA: TGCACCAGCAGCCGCCCCAAAGGCGAGCAGTTCTTC.

The CDR3 sequence: CASSGLAGGYEQYF. The DNA for the CDR3 is TGTGCCAGCAGCGGACTAGCGGGGGGCTACGAGCAGTACTTC. The chain recombines TRBV9 with TRBJ2-7; 13 nucleotides match TRBD2. The germline gives CDR1 SGDLS, CDR2 YYNGEE. The CDR3 has 14 amino acids. Unmatched junction bases numbered 0, after V lost 3 bases and J lost 3 bases.

With respect to this clone: Other DNA sequences in this specimen translate into the identical CDR3. The rearrangement links TRBV7-2 to TRBJ2-3; D is ambiguous. The CDR3 length is 12 residues. With 3 bases removed from V and 6 bases from J, the gap between germline ends came to 7 bases. Germline CDR1 reads SGHTA; CDR2 reads FQGNSA. The CDR3 region has the DNA TGTGCCAGCAGCTTCTTCAGTGATACGCAGTATTTT. Translation gives CASSFFSDTQYF.

The sample holds a few counts of this clone. The CDR3 is CAGRQEATQYF. CDR3 coding DNA: TGTGCCGGCCGACAGGAGGCGACCCAGTACTTC. The rearrangement uses TRBV2 and TRBJ2-5; D perhaps matches TRBD1 (6 bases). V was shortened by 11 bases and J by 7 bases, with 14 bases between the two germline ends. The germline gives CDR1 SNHLY, CDR2 FYNNEI. This CDR3 has 11 residues.